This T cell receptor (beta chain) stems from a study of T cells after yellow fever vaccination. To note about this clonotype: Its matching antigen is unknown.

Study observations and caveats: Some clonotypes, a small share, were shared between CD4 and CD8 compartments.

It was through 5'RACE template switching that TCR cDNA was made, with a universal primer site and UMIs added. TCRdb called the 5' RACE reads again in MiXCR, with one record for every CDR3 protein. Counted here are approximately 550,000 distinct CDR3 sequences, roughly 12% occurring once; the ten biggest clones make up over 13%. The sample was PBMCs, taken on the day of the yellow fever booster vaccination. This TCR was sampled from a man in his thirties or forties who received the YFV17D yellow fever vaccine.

CDR3 in DNA: TGTGCCAGCAGTTTAGACGGGAGGCCCAACATTCAGTACTTC. The encoded protein is CASSLDGRPNIQYF. The genes are TRBV27 and TRBJ2-4, with 7 nucleotides matching TRBD2. Trimming took 2 bases from V and 7 from J; bases not matched to a gene: 5. The CDR3 length is 14 residues. CDR1 is MNHEY and CDR2 is SMNVEV in the germline V gene (reference sequence).